This TCR beta chain is from a study of T cell repertoires in cytomegalovirus infection. In TCRdb, the reads were re-called with MiXCR into one record per CDR3 protein. The table has about 490,000 distinct CDR3 sequences, approximately 26% seen once; the top ten hold less than 15%. Germline trimming cut 6 bases from V and 5 bases from J; bases unmatched to any gene: 9. The CDR3 loop spans 16 amino acids. Germline lookup yields CDR1 MNHEY and CDR2 SVGEGT. This TCR came from a human donor in good health (CMV status not recorded). Some clones in this sample may be carry-over from other donors' samples. The chain has TRBV6-2 or TRBV6-3 and TRBJ1-5, with 11 bases that match TRBD1. What was sequenced was PBMCs. Here the CDR3 DNA reads TGTGCCAGCAGGTGGACTCCGGGACAGGGGGATCAGCCCCAGCATTTT. Translation: CASRWTPGQGDQPQHF.